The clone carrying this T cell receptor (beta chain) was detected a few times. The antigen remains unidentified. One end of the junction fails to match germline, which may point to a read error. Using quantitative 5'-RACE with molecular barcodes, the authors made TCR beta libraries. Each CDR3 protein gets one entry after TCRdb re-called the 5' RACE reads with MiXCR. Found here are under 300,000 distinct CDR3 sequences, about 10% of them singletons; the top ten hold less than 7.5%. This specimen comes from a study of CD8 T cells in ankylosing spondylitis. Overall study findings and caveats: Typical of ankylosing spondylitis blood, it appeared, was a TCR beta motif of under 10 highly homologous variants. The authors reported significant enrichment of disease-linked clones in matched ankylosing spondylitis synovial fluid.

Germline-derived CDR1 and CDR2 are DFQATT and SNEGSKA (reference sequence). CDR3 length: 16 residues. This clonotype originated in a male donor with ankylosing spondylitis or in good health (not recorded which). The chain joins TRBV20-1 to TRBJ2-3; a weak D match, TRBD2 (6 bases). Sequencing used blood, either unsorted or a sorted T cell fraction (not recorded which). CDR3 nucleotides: TGCTGTGCTAGAGGCACGGGCAGGGACTCCACAGATACGCAGTATTTT. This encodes CCARGTGRDSTDTQYF.